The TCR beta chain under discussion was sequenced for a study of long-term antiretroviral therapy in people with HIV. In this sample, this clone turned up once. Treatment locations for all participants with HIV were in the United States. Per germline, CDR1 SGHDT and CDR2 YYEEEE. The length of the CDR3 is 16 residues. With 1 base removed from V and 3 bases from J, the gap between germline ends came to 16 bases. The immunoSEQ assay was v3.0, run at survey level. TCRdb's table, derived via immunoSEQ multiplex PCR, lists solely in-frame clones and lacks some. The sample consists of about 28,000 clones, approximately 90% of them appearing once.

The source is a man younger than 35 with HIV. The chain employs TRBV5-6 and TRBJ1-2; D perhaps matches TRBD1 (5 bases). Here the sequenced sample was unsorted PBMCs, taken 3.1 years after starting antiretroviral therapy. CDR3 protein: CASSLLSGLRDYGYTF. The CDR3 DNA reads TGTGCCAGCAGCTTGTTAAGCGGGCTCAGGGACTATGGCTACACCTTC.